This is a list of T cell receptor beta chains from one sample in a study of blood T cell repertoires in COVID-19. Some clones are missing from TCRdb's copy, which holds only in-frame ones; the method was immunoSEQ multiplex PCR. This table has about 480,000 clones, about 85% appearing once. Sequencing was carried out using PBMCs or T cells enriched from blood (not recorded which). The receptors were sampled from a woman aged 18 to 35 with acute COVID-19. The CDR3 runs from the conserved cysteine through the conserved F or W. The D gene is left open where the match is weak. For some rows the clone size is stated as once, few or many, or as a class when expanded; others skip it.

j_call: TRBJ2-5
v_call: TRBV5-1
d_call: TRBD1
clone_size: NA
cdr3_length: 16
cdr3_aa: CASSPKETGGGETQYF
cdr3_nt: TGCGCCAGCAGCCCCAAAGAGACAGGGGGCGGAGAGACCCAGTACTTC

j_call: TRBJ1-2
v_call: TRBV20-1
d_call: NA
clone_size: NA
cdr3_length: 10
cdr3_aa: CSASNNGYTF
cdr3_nt: TGCAGTGCTAGTAACAATGGCTACACCTTC

j_call: TRBJ2-5
v_call: TRBV19
d_call: NA
clone_size: NA
cdr3_length: 15
cdr3_aa: CASRSLARVPETQYF
cdr3_nt: TGTGCCAGTAGAAGCCTAGCGAGGGTCCCAGAGACCCAGTACTTC

j_call: TRBJ2-1
v_call: TRBV3-1/TRBV3-2
d_call: NA
clone_size: NA
cdr3_length: 15
cdr3_aa: CASSPGTPSYNEQFF
cdr3_nt: TGTGCCAGCAGTCCCGGGACACCTTCCTACAATGAGCAGTTCTTC

j_call: TRBJ1-1
v_call: TRBV20-1
d_call: NA
clone_size: once
cdr3_length: 10
cdr3_aa: CTTTNTEAFF
cdr3_nt: TGCACCACTACGAACACTGAAGCTTTCTTT

j_call: TRBJ1-2
v_call: TRBV9
d_call: NA
clone_size: NA
cdr3_length: 14
cdr3_aa: CASTPTELNYGYTF
cdr3_nt: TGTGCCAGCACACCCACAGAACTTAACTATGGCTACACCTTC

j_call: TRBJ2-7
v_call: TRBV6-5
d_call: NA
clone_size: NA
cdr3_length: 13
cdr3_aa: CASGGASSYEQYF
cdr3_nt: TGTGCCAGCGGGGGGGCCAGCTCCTACGAGCAGTACTTC

j_call: TRBJ1-5
v_call: TRBV15
d_call: NA
clone_size: NA
cdr3_length: 13
cdr3_aa: CATSRDPNQPQHF
cdr3_nt: TGTGCCACCAGCAGAGATCCTAATCAGCCCCAGCATTTT

j_call: TRBJ2-2
v_call: TRBV28
d_call: NA
clone_size: NA
cdr3_length: 16
cdr3_aa: CASSLLSTVLTGELFF
cdr3_nt: TGTGCCAGCAGTTTACTGTCGACAGTCCTTACCGGGGAGCTGTTTTTT

j_call: TRBJ2-7
v_call: TRBV7-8
d_call: NA
clone_size: NA
cdr3_length: 15
cdr3_aa: CASSLDGGTPYEQYF
cdr3_nt: TGTGCCAGCAGCTTAGACGGAGGCACACCCTACGAGCAGTACTTC

j_call: TRBJ2-3
v_call: TRBV5-6
d_call: NA
clone_size: NA
cdr3_length: 15
cdr3_aa: CASSLAGGSTDTQYF
cdr3_nt: TGTGCCAGCAGCTTGGCTGGCGGGAGCACAGATACGCAGTATTTT

j_call: TRBJ1-2
v_call: TRBV7-2
d_call: NA
clone_size: NA
cdr3_length: 15
cdr3_aa: CASSSPEARNYGYTF
cdr3_nt: TGTGCCAGCAGCTCACCAGAGGCGCGGAACTATGGCTACACCTTC